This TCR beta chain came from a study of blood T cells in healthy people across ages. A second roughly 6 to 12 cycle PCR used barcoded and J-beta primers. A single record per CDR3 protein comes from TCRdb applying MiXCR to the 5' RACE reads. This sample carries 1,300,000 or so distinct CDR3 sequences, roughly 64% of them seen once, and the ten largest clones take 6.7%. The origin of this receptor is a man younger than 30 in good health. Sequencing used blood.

The CDR3 loop reads CATSRAARDREFF. In DNA form, the CDR3 reads TGTGCCACCAGCAGAGCTGCCCGGGACAGGGAGTTCTTC. The V gene is TRBV15, the J gene TRBJ2-1, with 9 bases fitting TRBD1. CDR3 length: 13 amino acids. With 1 base clipped from V and 14 bases from J, the junction kept 6 bases outside the gene matches. In germline, CDR1 is LNHNV, CDR2 YYDKDF (reference sequence). Filled out from reference TRBV15 and TRBJ2-1, the complete variable domain reads DAMVIQNPRYQVTQFGKPVTLSCSQTLNHNVMYWYQQKSSQAPKLLFHYYDKDFNNEADTPDNFQSRRPNTSFCFLDIRSPGLGDTAMYLCATSRAARDREFFGPGTRLTVL.